The rows below give T cell receptor beta chains drawn from one sample of a study of shared clonotypes between healthy human individuals. Clones were read by immunoSEQ multiplex PCR, and TCRdb kept only the in-frame ones, dropping some. Of 2 million to 2.5 million clones in the sample, 85% to 95% were seen once. The sample consisted of naive CD4+ T cells from PBMCs. The receptors shown here come from a man between 18 and 35 years old in good health. Some clones in this sample may be carry-over from other donors' samples. Both conserved end residues are part of each CDR3. The order of the fields is V gene, CDR3 length, J gene, clone size, D gene, CDR3 DNA, CDR3 protein. D genes are given only for firm matches. Only some rows state a clone size, as once, few, many or a class for expanded clones.

TRBV6-5	15	TRBJ2-7	NA	NA	TGTGCCAGCAGTTACTCAGTCCACGGGAGCTACGAGCAGTACTTC	CASSYSVHGSYEQYF
TRBV7-2	11	TRBJ2-3	NA	NA	TGTGCCAGCAGCTCCGGGGATCCGCAGTATTTT	CASSSGDPQYF
TRBV11-2	16	TRBJ1-6	NA	TRBD1	TGTGCCAGCAGCTCATTCAGACAGGGGGATAATTCACCCCTCCACTTT	CASSSFRQGDNSPLHF
TRBV29-1	15	TRBJ2-1	NA	NA	TGCAGCGTTGAAGACCGTGGGGATGGGAAAAATGAGCAGTTCTTC	CSVEDRGDGKNEQFF
TRBV5-1	16	TRBJ2-1	NA	TRBD1	TGCGCCAGCAGCTTGGCCTACAGGGGGCGTTACAATGAGCAGTTCTTC	CASSLAYRGRYNEQFF
TRBV29-1	14	TRBJ2-5	NA	TRBD2	TGCAGCGTTTTGGGACTAGGATTTCGAGAGACCCAGTACTTC	CSVLGLGFRETQYF
TRBV6-6	13	TRBJ2-7	once	TRBD1	TGTGCCAGCAAACCGGGACAGGGGCGCGAGCAGTACTTC	CASKPGQGREQYF
TRBV11-2	15	TRBJ2-7	NA	NA	TGTGCCAGCAGCCCCACAACGGTGTTTGGTTACGAGCAGTACTTC	CASSPTTVFGYEQYF
TRBV14	14	TRBJ2-7	NA	NA	TGTGCCAGCAGCCAAATGAGGTCCCGGCCTCAGCAGTACTTC	CASSQMRSRPQQYF
TRBV15	15	TRBJ2-7	NA	NA	TGTGCCACCAGCGCACGATACAGGGTGGAGGCCGAGCAGTACTTC	CATSARYRVEAEQYF
TRBV7-9	14	TRBJ1-2	NA	TRBD1	TGTGCCAGCAGCTTAGCCAGGGGGGACTATGGCTACACCTTC	CASSLARGDYGYTF
TRBV5-6	14	TRBJ2-3	NA	NA	TGTGCCAGCAGCTTTGGTCAGGGGTGGGATACGCAGTATTTT	CASSFGQGWDTQYF
TRBV5-1	14	TRBJ1-1	NA	NA	TGCGCCAGCAGCTTGTGGGGTAAAGACACTGAAGCTTTCTTT	CASSLWGKDTEAFF
TRBV5-1	15	TRBJ2-3	NA	TRBD2	TGCGCCAGCAGCTTGGAGGGCGGGAGGAGGGATACGCAGTATTTT	CASSLEGGRRDTQYF
TRBV7-8	15	TRBJ2-7	NA	TRBD1	TGTGCCAGCAGCTTAGACAGGGGAAGCTCCTACGAGCAGTACTTC	CASSLDRGSSYEQYF
TRBV27	13	TRBJ2-5	NA	NA	TGTGCCAGCAGTTTTTCGGGGGTAGGGACCCAGTACTTC	CASSFSGVGTQYF
TRBV7-9	13	TRBJ1-1	NA	NA	TGTGCCAGCAGCCATTCGATGAACACTGAAGCTTTCTTT	CASSHSMNTEAFF
TRBV28	17	TRBJ2-7	NA	TRBD1	TGTGCCAGCAGTCTAACAGTGGACAGGGGGACGACCTACGAGCAGTACTTC	CASSLTVDRGTTYEQYF
TRBV14	19	TRBJ2-3	few	TRBD2	TGTGCCAGCAGCCAAGATGGGACTAGCGGGACTGGGTACACAGATACGCAGTATTTT	CASSQDGTSGTGYTDTQYF
TRBV2	15	TRBJ2-2	NA	NA	TGTGCCAGCAGCTGGGACGACGGAGGGTCCGGGGAGCTGTTTTTT	CASSWDDGGSGELFF
TRBV7-2	16	TRBJ2-1	NA	NA	TGTGCCAGCAGCTTAGTAGGGGGGCTAAATTACAATGAGCAGTTCTTC	CASSLVGGLNYNEQFF
TRBV6-5	16	TRBJ2-7	NA	TRBD2	TGTGCCAGCAGTTACTCGAGTCCTAGCGGGACCTACGAGCAGTACTTC	CASSYSSPSGTYEQYF
TRBV10-3	12	TRBJ1-2	NA	NA	TGTGCCATCAGTGATGGGTTTACCAGCTACACCTTC	CAISDGFTSYTF
TRBV5-1	15	TRBJ2-3	NA	NA	TGCGCCAGCAGCTTGGAGGGGGTTAGCACAGATACGCAGTATTTT	CASSLEGVSTDTQYF
TRBV11-2	12	TRBJ2-3	NA	NA	TGTGCCAGCAGGTTACTAGCAGATACGCAGTATTTT	CASRLLADTQYF
TRBV28	15	TRBJ2-2	NA	TRBD1	TGTGCCAGCAGGTTCGGGACAGGGGGTGGCGGGGAGCTGTTTTTT	CASRFGTGGGGELFF
TRBV28	18	TRBJ1-5	NA	TRBD1	TGTGCCAGCAGGATAACAGGGGGACCCCGTAAAGGCAATCAGCCCCAGCATTTT	CASRITGGPRKGNQPQHF
TRBV9	17	TRBJ2-2	NA	TRBD2	TGTGCCAGCAGCGTGTCCACGGGACTAGCGGTTGTCGGGGAGCTGTTTTTT	CASSVSTGLAVVGELFF
TRBV5-1	22	TRBJ1-5	NA	TRBD1	TGCGCCAGCAGCCCCGGCTCCTGGACAGGGGAATTACAAGACTATAGCAATCAGCCCCAGCATTTT	CASSPGSWTGELQDYSNQPQHF
TRBV7-3	14	TRBJ2-3	NA	TRBD2	TGTGCCAGCAGCTCCCTAGCGGGAGGGGATACGCAGTATTTT	CASSSLAGGDTQYF